A single sample gave rise to the 30 T cell receptor beta chains below, sequenced in a study of T cell repertoires in cytomegalovirus infection. No cognate antigen is known for these TCRs. TCRdb re-derived calls from the reads in MiXCR, one entry per CDR3 protein. The table has approximately 390,000 distinct CDR3 sequences, roughly 36% seen once. Material: cultured PBMCs, obtained from culture after CMV antigen stimulation. The receptors shown here come from a human donor in good health (CMV status not recorded). Some clones in this sample may be carry-over from other donors' samples.

This chain connects TRBV6-6 to TRBJ1-1; D gene ambiguous. The V end was cut by 0 bases, the J end by 0 bases, with 11 bases between. This CDR3 contains 16 residues. The germline gives CDR1 MNHNY, CDR2 SVGAGI (reference sequence). The CDR3 DNA follows: TGTGCCAGCAGTTACTCTATCGGTACACTGAACACTGAAGCTTTCTTT. Encoded protein: CASSYSIGTLNTEAFF.

The rearrangement uses TRBV6-2 or TRBV6-3 and TRBJ2-7; a weak D match, TRBD2 (6 bases). The CDR3 has 14 amino acids. Deletions cut 9 bases from V and 4 bases from J, with 19 bases between. Germline V CDR1 and CDR2: MNHEY, SVGEGT. The CDR3: CASSTTGAGYEQYV. In DNA form, the CDR3 reads TGTGCCAGTTCCACGACGGGAGCTGGGTACGAGCAGTACGTC.

The CDR3 sequence: CASSSSTLPLGTQYF. CDR3 DNA: TGTGCCAGCAGTTCCTCGACACTACCCTTGGGTACGCAGTATTTT. The rearrangement joins TRBV6-2 or TRBV6-3 to TRBJ2-3, with no clear D. V dropped 4 bases and J dropped 8 bases, with 19 bases sitting between them. Looked up from germline, CDR1 is MNHEY and CDR2 is SVGEGT. There are 15 residues in the CDR3.

The chain carries TRBV7-2 and TRBJ1-2; TRBD1 matches at 10 bases. Trimming cost V 6 bases and J 4 bases; bases outside gene matches: 5. This CDR3 spans 14 amino acids. In germline, CDR1 is SGHTA, CDR2 FQGNSA. The CDR3, as DNA: TGTGCCAGCAGACAGACAGGGGGCTCCTATGGCTACACCTTC. It is translated as CASRQTGGSYGYTF.

This chain uses TRBV10-3 with TRBJ2-7, with D unresolved. CDR1 is ENHRY and CDR2 is SYGVKD in the germline V gene. V lost 0 bases and J 9 bases, leaving 12 bases between the germline ends. The CDR3 spans 13 residues. The CDR3 protein is CAISESPAYGQYV. CDR3 sequence (DNA): TGTGCCATCAGTGAGTCCCCGGCTTATGGGCAGTACGTC.

This clonotype has at least ten counts. The J gene is TRBJ2-3, the V gene TRBV7-9, with D tentatively TRBD1 or TRBD2 (5 bases each). V lost 1 base, J lost 2 bases, and 7 bases lay in between. Per the germline V gene, CDR1 is SEHNR and CDR2 is FQNEAQ (reference sequence). The CDR3 consists of 14 residues. In DNA form, the CDR3 reads TGTGCCAGCAGCTTAGGGGGGATCACAGATACGCAGTATTTT. Its protein product is CASSLGGITDTQYF.

This clonotype came up many times. V is TRBV7-2 and J is TRBJ1-3, with TRBD1 as a possible D gene (5 bases). Germline CDR1 is SGHTA and CDR2 is FQGNSA. This CDR3 has 14 residues. Trimming left V 5 bases short and J 1 base short, with 9 bases between. The CDR3 protein is CASSPGGSGNTIYF. CDR3 nucleotide sequence: TGTGCCAGCAGCCCGGGGGGATCTGGAAACACCATATATTTT.

J is TRBJ1-2 and V is TRBV19, with 10 positions matching TRBD1. V shed 6 bases, J shed 4 bases, and the junction held 2 bases outside the gene matches. The CDR3 covers 13 residues. Germline V gene lookup returns CDR1 LNHDA and CDR2 SQIVND (reference sequence). As DNA, the CDR3 is TGTGCCAGTAGGACAGGGGGCATCTATGGCTACACCTTC. Protein: CASRTGGIYGYTF. Supplemented by reference TRBV19 and TRBJ1-2, the full variable domain reads DGGITQSPKYLFRKEGQNVTLSCEQNLNHDAMYWYRQDPGQGLRLIYYSQIVNDFQKGDIAEGYSVSREKKESFPLTVTSAQKNPTAFYLCASRTGGIYGYTFGSGTRLTVV.

This clonotype appeared a few times. The rearrangement links TRBV7-2 to TRBJ1-1, with no clear D. Germline lookup yields CDR1 SGHTA and CDR2 FQGNSA. The CDR3 totals 13 residues. The V end was cut by 3 bases, the J end by 5 bases, with 10 bases between. The CDR3 DNA reads as TGTGCCAGCAGCTTCCACGGATATACTGAAGCTTTCTTT. It yields the protein CASSFHGYTEAFF.

This clonotype was seen only a few times. The chain couples TRBV7-8 to TRBJ1-5; 7 bases map to TRBD1. J gave up 5 bases and V 2 bases, and 6 bases lay outside the gene matches. There are 15 residues in the CDR3. CDR1 SGHVS and CDR2 FQNEAQ come from the germline V gene. The CDR3 loop is CASSLLDRRDQPQHF. In DNA, the CDR3 is TGTGCCAGCAGCTTACTGGACAGGCGTGATCAGCCCCAGCATTTT.

This clonotype was detected only a few times. The gene calls are TRBV4-2 and TRBJ2-1; a possible D gene is TRBD2 (5 bases). The CDR3 extends over 16 amino acids. Deletions cut 0 bases from V and 0 bases from J, with 9 bases between. CDR1 is LGHNA and CDR2 is YNFKEQ in the germline V gene. CDR3 bases: TGTGCCAGCAGCCAAGATTACGGGAACTCCTACAATGAGCAGTTCTTC. This translates into CASSQDYGNSYNEQFF.

This clonotype was found many times. The rearrangement links TRBV7-2 to TRBJ1-5; D gene unclear. There are 15 residues in the CDR3. V gave up 4 bases and J gave up 0 bases, with 10 bases separating them. The germline CDR1 and CDR2 sequences are SGHTA and FQGNSA. The CDR3 reads CASSSSGISNQPQHF. In nucleotides, the CDR3 is TGTGCCAGCAGCTCATCAGGCATTAGCAATCAGCCCCAGCATTTT.

The J gene is TRBJ2-7, the V gene TRBV5-4; no clear D. The CDR3 is 13 amino acids. Germline V gene sequence: CDR1 SGHNT, CDR2 YYREEE (reference sequence). V shed 3 bases and J shed 3 bases, with 10 bases lying between them. CDR3 sequence: CASSSDGVYEQYV. The CDR3 region has the DNA TGTGCCAGCAGCTCGGACGGCGTCTACGAGCAGTACGTC.

This clonotype was counted between two and nine times. V usage is TRBV2 and J usage is TRBJ1-5, with 7 bases that match TRBD1. Germline trimming cut 4 bases from V and 0 bases from J; bases unmatched to any gene: 6. Germline CDR1 and CDR2: SNHLY and FYNNEI. This CDR3 contains 16 residues. The chain's CDR3 is CASSGGTAYSNQPQHF. The CDR3 DNA reads TGTGCCAGCAGTGGGGGGACAGCATATAGCAATCAGCCCCAGCATTTT.

The chain combines TRBV28 with TRBJ2-2; D gene uncertain. V lost 8 bases and J lost 4, with 11 bases in between. The CDR3 loop spans 13 amino acids. CDR1 is MDHEN and CDR2 is SYDVKM in the germline V gene. The CDR3 loop is CASEAASTGELFF. DNA for the CDR3: TGTGCCAGCGAGGCGGCTAGCACCGGGGAGCTGTTTTTT.

This clonotype was counted a few times. The chain has TRBV7-2 and TRBJ1-2; tentative D call: TRBD1 (5 bases). Trimming removed 0 bases at V and 8 bases at J, with 10 bases between. The CDR3 is made up of 13 amino acids. Germline V gene data show CDR1 as SGHTA and CDR2 as FQGNSA. The CDR3 here is CASSLARDDGYTF. DNA of the CDR3: TGTGCCAGCAGCTTAGCCAGGGACGACGGCTACACCTTC. The full variable domain, with the rest looked up from reference TRBV7-2 and TRBJ1-2, is GAGVSQSPSNKVTEKGKDVELRCDPISGHTALYWYRQSLGQGLEFLIYFQGNSAPDKSGLPSDRFSAERTGGSVSTLTIQRTQQEDSAVYLCASSLARDDGYTFGSGTRLTVV.

V and J are TRBV6-5 and TRBJ1-3; D unclear. Trimming removed 0 bases at V and 4 bases at J, with 10 bases between. The CDR3 runs to 15 residues. Looked up from germline, CDR1 is MNHEY and CDR2 is SVGAGI. CDR3 loop: CASSYSNGQGNTIYF. The CDR3 DNA sequence: TGTGCCAGCAGTTACTCGAACGGGCAGGGAAACACCATATATTTT.

The V gene is TRBV11-2, the J gene TRBJ1-2; D may be TRBD1 (6 bases). V was pared by 1 base and J by 4 bases, with 16 bases between. The CDR3 extends over 16 amino acids. The germline V gene encodes CDR1 SGHAT and CDR2 FQNNGV. CDR3 DNA: TGTGCCAGCAGCTTAGGACGGGGGGGGCGCAGCTATGGCTACACCTTC. As protein: CASSLGRGGRSYGYTF.

The gene calls are TRBV4-1 and TRBJ2-3, with a possible D match to TRBD1 (5 bases). CDR3 size: 13 residues. The V gene's germline CDR1 is MGHRA and CDR2 YSYEKL. Trimming took off 9 bases at V and 0 bases at J, with 10 bases between the two ends. The CDR3 DNA reads TGCGCCAGTACGACAGTGAGCACAGATACGCAGTATTTT. This translates into CASTTVSTDTQYF.

J is TRBJ2-2 and V is TRBV5-4; unclear D gene. This CDR3 is built from 18 residues. Trimming took off 4 bases at V and 0 bases at J, with 19 bases between the two ends. Germline loops: CDR1 SGHNT, CDR2 YYREEE (reference sequence). CDR3 sequence: CASSPTFVIGTNTGELFF. The CDR3 DNA is TGTGCCAGCAGCCCCACTTTTGTCATCGGAACGAACACCGGGGAGCTGTTTTTT. The complete variable domain, with remaining parts taken from reference TRBV5-4 and TRBJ2-2, reads ETGVTQSPTHLIKTRGQQVTLRCSSQSGHNTVSWYQQALGQGPQFIFQYYREEENGRGNFPPRFSGLQFPNYSSELNVNALELDDSALYLCASSPTFVIGTNTGELFFGEGSRLTVL.

This chain uses TRBV19 with TRBJ1-2; D gene unclear. The germline CDR1 and CDR2 sequences are LNHDA and SQIVND (reference sequence). The CDR3 consists of 15 residues. Trimming took 3 bases from V and 0 from J, leaving 11 bases between them. CDR3 residues: CASSIQFGANYGYTF. The CDR3 bases are TGTGCCAGTAGTATTCAATTCGGAGCTAACTATGGCTACACCTTC.

This clonotype was counted a few times. The rearrangement joins TRBV2 to TRBJ2-1; 7 bases are shared with TRBD2. Germline V gives CDR1 SNHLY, CDR2 FYNNEI. The CDR3 runs to 12 residues. V trimming: 4 bases; J trimming: 10 bases; junction bases outside the gene matches: 4. Here the CDR3 DNA reads TGTGCCAGCAGTGCCGTACTAGCGGAGCAGTTCTTC. Amino acid sequence: CASSAVLAEQFF.

The CDR3 coding sequence is TGTGCCAGCAGCTTAGCGTTGTCGAGCTATGGCTACACCTTC. It translates to CASSLALSSYGYTF. V is TRBV7-8 and J is TRBJ1-2; D is unclear. Germline CDR1 reads SGHVS; CDR2 reads FQNEAQ. With 0 bases removed from V and 4 bases from J, the gap between germline ends came to 9 bases. This CDR3 spans 14 amino acids.

The V gene is TRBV28, the J gene TRBJ2-1; D is uncertain. The CDR3 extends over 13 amino acids. Germline CDR1 MDHEN, CDR2 SYDVKM. The germline V and J ends were trimmed by 7 bases and 6 bases, with 13 bases remaining between them. For the CDR3, the DNA is TGTGCCAGCACCCAACTGGAAGGCAATGAGCAGTTCTTC. The encoded protein is CASTQLEGNEQFF.

The V and J genes are TRBV2 and TRBJ2-1; 9 bases line up with TRBD2. The V gene's germline CDR1 is SNHLY and CDR2 FYNNEI. Germline trimming cut 5 bases from V and 6 bases from J; bases unmatched to any gene: 5. The CDR3 is 14 amino acids. CDR3 in DNA: TGTGCCAGCAGTTTAGCGGGAGCAACCAATGAGCAGTTCTTC. Translating gives CASSLAGATNEQFF. The whole variable domain, filled in from reference TRBV2 and TRBJ2-1, reads EPEVTQTPSHQVTQMGQEVILRCVPISNHLYFYWYRQILGQKVEFLVSFYNNEISEKSEIFDDQFSVERPDGSNFTLKIRSTKLEDSAMYFCASSLAGATNEQFFGPGTRLTVL.

The sample holds many counts of this clonotype. The chain combines TRBV11-3 with TRBJ1-1; tentative D call: TRBD1 (5 bases). Looked up from germline, CDR1 is SGHNT and CDR2 is YENEEA. The CDR3 spans 15 residues. Trimming left V 0 bases short and J 4 bases short, with 12 bases between. In nucleotides, the CDR3 is TGTGCCAGCAGCTTAGAGTCAGGGTATGGCACTGAAGCTTTCTTT. This encodes CASSLESGYGTEAFF.

This clonotype was detected only a few times. This sequence joins TRBV25-1 and TRBJ2-3, with TRBD1 as a possible D gene (5 bases). V lost 2 bases and J lost 4, with 13 bases in between. Germline V CDR1 and CDR2: MGHDK, SYGVNS. The CDR3 totals 15 residues. CDR3 residues: CASSEQGSLSDTQYF. The DNA of the CDR3 is TGTGCCAGCAGTGAACAGGGAAGTCTATCAGATACGCAGTATTTT. Based on the CDR3 plus reference TRBV25-1 and TRBJ2-3, the full variable domain is EADIYQTPRYLVIGTGKKITLECSQTMGHDKMYWYQQDPGMELHLIHYSYGVNSTEKGDLSSESTVSRIRTEHFPLTLESARPSHTSQYLCASSEQGSLSDTQYFGPGTRLTVL.

V and J are TRBV20-1 and TRBJ1-3, with D unresolved. The CDR3 is 14 amino acids. Germline lookup yields CDR1 DFQATT and CDR2 SNEGSKA (reference sequence). The V gene lost 6 bases and the J gene lost 9 bases, with 21 bases spanning the gap. The CDR3 loop reads CSASGPGELGTIYF. The CDR3 nucleotides are TGCAGTGCCAGCGGGCCGGGAGAACTTGGCACCATATATTTT.

This rearrangement joins TRBV7-2 to TRBJ2-5, with TRBD1 as a possible D gene (7 bases). This CDR3 comprises 16 residues. The V gene lost 2 bases and the J gene lost 4 bases, with 17 bases spanning the gap. Germline CDR1 is SGHTA and CDR2 is FQGNSA. CDR3 sequence reads: CASSLLRPGGRETQYF. In DNA form, the CDR3 reads TGTGCCAGCAGCTTACTACGTCCAGGGGGGAGAGAGACCCAGTACTTC.

The chain joins TRBV7-6 to TRBJ2-1; TRBD1 is a possible D gene (6 bases). Trimming shortened V by 5 bases and J by 4 bases, and 12 bases separated the two germline ends. The CDR3 length is 14 residues. Looked up from germline, CDR1 is SGHVS and CDR2 is FNYEAQ. The CDR3 loop reads CASSTDSIYNEQFF. Written as DNA, the CDR3 is TGTGCCAGCAGCACGGACAGCATATACAATGAGCAGTTCTTC.